These T cell receptor beta chains were read from a single sample in a study of OX40 agonist ivuxolimab in advanced cancers. TCRdb's table, derived via immunoSEQ multiplex PCR, lists solely in-frame clones and lacks some. Of about 43,000 clones detected, about 90% appear once; the ten largest clones hold about 35%. The material sequenced was CD4+ or CD8+ T cells sorted from blood, taken in a trial of the OX40 agonist ivuxolimab. Source of these receptors: an adult with an advanced solid tumor such as melanoma, head and neck, liver or kidney cancer. The CDR3 runs from the conserved cysteine through the conserved F or W. Fields, in order: clone size, D gene, V gene, J gene, CDR3 DNA, CDR3 protein. A D gene is named only where the DNA matches it firmly. Size is omitted from some rows. Given values are once, few, many or a class for expanded clones.

clone_size: -
d_call: -
v_call: TRBV5-8
j_call: TRBJ1-4
cdr3_nt: TGTGCCAGCAGCTTGGGACAGGTCTCTGGTGAAAAACTGTTTTTT
cdr3_aa: CASSLGQVSGEKLFF

clone_size: -
d_call: -
v_call: TRBV19
j_call: TRBJ2-7
cdr3_nt: TGTGCCAGTAGTATTACGACAGGTAGCTACGAGCAGTACTTC
cdr3_aa: CASSITTGSYEQYF

clone_size: -
d_call: -
v_call: TRBV20-1
j_call: TRBJ2-3
cdr3_nt: TGCAGTGCTAGTGAGCGAGGGGGACAGTATTTT
cdr3_aa: CSASERGGQYF

clone_size: -
d_call: TRBD1
v_call: TRBV9
j_call: TRBJ2-3
cdr3_nt: TGTGCCAGCAGCGCCGGGACAGGGTTTGGCACAGATACGCAGTATTTT
cdr3_aa: CASSAGTGFGTDTQYF

clone_size: -
d_call: -
v_call: TRBV6-1
j_call: TRBJ1-2
cdr3_nt: TGTGCCAGCAGAACAGACCCAAGCGGCTATGGCTACACCTTC
cdr3_aa: CASRTDPSGYGYTF

clone_size: -
d_call: TRBD2
v_call: TRBV4-1
j_call: TRBJ2-7
cdr3_nt: TGCGCCAGCAGCCAAAGCACATTCGTAGCGGGAGGAAACGAGCAGTACTTC
cdr3_aa: CASSQSTFVAGGNEQYF

clone_size: -
d_call: -
v_call: TRBV6-4
j_call: TRBJ2-7
cdr3_nt: TGTGCCAGCAGGGGGGGACCGAACTACGAGCAGTACTTC
cdr3_aa: CASRGGPNYEQYF

clone_size: many
d_call: -
v_call: TRBV13
j_call: TRBJ1-3
cdr3_nt: TGTGCCAGCAGCCAAGAGTTCGGATCCTCTGGAAACACCATATATTTT
cdr3_aa: CASSQEFGSSGNTIYF

clone_size: -
d_call: -
v_call: TRBV28
j_call: TRBJ2-1
cdr3_nt: TGTGCCAGCAGTTTGACGCCTAATGAGCAGTTCTTC
cdr3_aa: CASSLTPNEQFF

clone_size: -
d_call: TRBD1
v_call: TRBV23-1
j_call: TRBJ2-5
cdr3_nt: TGCGCCAGCAGTCACCTTCCGGACAGGGAAGAGACCCAGTACTTC
cdr3_aa: CASSHLPDREETQYF

clone_size: -
d_call: -
v_call: TRBV7-3
j_call: TRBJ2-1
cdr3_nt: TGTGCCAGCAGCTCCAGTGGAGCAGATGAGCAGTTCTTC
cdr3_aa: CASSSSGADEQFF

clone_size: -
d_call: -
v_call: TRBV11-2
j_call: TRBJ2-6
cdr3_nt: TGTGCCAGCAGGCCCGGTGTCCGATCCGGGGCCAACGTCCTGACTTTC
cdr3_aa: CASRPGVRSGANVLTF

clone_size: -
d_call: -
v_call: TRBV9
j_call: TRBJ2-2
cdr3_nt: TGTGCCAGCAGCCGGGTGGCCGGGGAGCTGTTTTTT
cdr3_aa: CASSRVAGELFF

clone_size: -
d_call: -
v_call: TRBV5-4
j_call: TRBJ2-5
cdr3_nt: TGTGCCAGCAGCTTGGCCAACCAAGAGACCCAGTACTTC
cdr3_aa: CASSLANQETQYF

clone_size: once
d_call: -
v_call: TRBV18
j_call: TRBJ1-4
cdr3_nt: TGTGCCAGCTCACCCCAGGGGAGGGAAAAACTGTTTTTT
cdr3_aa: CASSPQGREKLFF

clone_size: -
d_call: -
v_call: TRBV30
j_call: TRBJ1-1
cdr3_nt: TGTGCCTGGAGTGGGGGGTCGAACACTGAAGCTTTCTTT
cdr3_aa: CAWSGGSNTEAFF

clone_size: -
d_call: TRBD2
v_call: TRBV18
j_call: TRBJ2-1
cdr3_nt: TGTGCCAGCTCACCCGCCGGGCATAGCGGGAGCAATGAGCAGTTCTTC
cdr3_aa: CASSPAGHSGSNEQFF

clone_size: -
d_call: TRBD1
v_call: TRBV5-1
j_call: TRBJ1-2
cdr3_nt: TGCGCCAGCAGCTGGGGACAGGGGGGAGATGGCTACACCTTC
cdr3_aa: CASSWGQGGDGYTF

clone_size: -
d_call: -
v_call: TRBV4-1
j_call: TRBJ2-5
cdr3_nt: TGCGCCAGCAGCCAAGAAGAAGGGGAGTTGGAGACCCAGTACTTC
cdr3_aa: CASSQEEGELETQYF

clone_size: few
d_call: -
v_call: TRBV12-5
j_call: TRBJ2-7
cdr3_nt: TGTGCTAGTGGTGTCCAATCGACTCACGAGCAGTACTTC
cdr3_aa: CASGVQSTHEQYF

clone_size: -
d_call: -
v_call: TRBV5-4
j_call: TRBJ1-4
cdr3_nt: TGTGCCAGCAGCTCCTACAGGGCAGAAGATGAAAAACTGTTTTTT
cdr3_aa: CASSSYRAEDEKLFF

clone_size: -
d_call: -
v_call: TRBV28
j_call: TRBJ1-1
cdr3_nt: TGTGCCAGCAGTCCACAGGCGGCGAACACTGAAGCTTTCTTT
cdr3_aa: CASSPQAANTEAFF

clone_size: -
d_call: -
v_call: TRBV7-9
j_call: TRBJ1-2
cdr3_nt: TGTGCCAGCAGCGGATCACTAAACTATGGCTACACCTTC
cdr3_aa: CASSGSLNYGYTF

clone_size: -
d_call: TRBD1
v_call: TRBV5-1
j_call: TRBJ1-2
cdr3_nt: TGCGCCAGCAGCTTGGAAGCGACAGGGTGGTATGGCTACACCTTC
cdr3_aa: CASSLEATGWYGYTF

clone_size: -
d_call: TRBD1
v_call: TRBV9
j_call: TRBJ2-1
cdr3_nt: TGTGCCAGCAGCGTAGGAATCCGACAGGGGGCGGACAATGAGCAGTTCTTC
cdr3_aa: CASSVGIRQGADNEQFF

clone_size: -
d_call: TRBD2
v_call: TRBV10-3
j_call: TRBJ2-1
cdr3_nt: TGTGCCATCAAGCCAACTAGCGGGAGAGAGGGTGAGCAGTTCTTC
cdr3_aa: CAIKPTSGREGEQFF

clone_size: -
d_call: TRBD1
v_call: TRBV12-5
j_call: TRBJ2-3
cdr3_nt: TGTGCTAGTGGACAAGGACAGGGGGCTAAAGATACGCAGTATTTT
cdr3_aa: CASGQGQGAKDTQYF

clone_size: -
d_call: TRBD2
v_call: TRBV5-1
j_call: TRBJ2-5
cdr3_nt: TGCGCCAGCAGCTTGGACGCGCGGGGGTTTGAGACCCAGTACTTC
cdr3_aa: CASSLDARGFETQYF

clone_size: -
d_call: TRBD1
v_call: TRBV5-4
j_call: TRBJ1-1
cdr3_nt: TGTGCCAGCCGAAAACCCGGGAGGGGGCAAGCTTTCTTT
cdr3_aa: CASRKPGRGQAFF

clone_size: -
d_call: -
v_call: TRBV6-4
j_call: TRBJ1-4
cdr3_nt: TGTGCCAGCAGTGAACGAGCAACTAATGAAAAACTGTTTTTT
cdr3_aa: CASSERATNEKLFF

clone_size: -
d_call: -
v_call: TRBV20-1
j_call: TRBJ2-4
cdr3_nt: TGCAGTTCCAGGGTGTACGGCATTCAGTACTTC
cdr3_aa: CSSRVYGIQYF

clone_size: -
d_call: -
v_call: TRBV6-6
j_call: TRBJ1-1
cdr3_nt: TGTGCCAGCAGTTACCGCCAGATGAACACTGAAGCTTTCTTT
cdr3_aa: CASSYRQMNTEAFF

clone_size: -
d_call: -
v_call: TRBV5-8
j_call: TRBJ1-5
cdr3_nt: TGTGCCAGCAGCTTGAGGAAGGGGCCTCAGCCCCAGCATTTT
cdr3_aa: CASSLRKGPQPQHF

clone_size: -
d_call: TRBD1
v_call: TRBV11-2
j_call: TRBJ1-1
cdr3_nt: TGTGCCAGCAGCTTAGGACCAGGGGGATTGATGAACACTGAAGCTTTCTTT
cdr3_aa: CASSLGPGGLMNTEAFF

clone_size: -
d_call: -
v_call: TRBV5-6
j_call: TRBJ1-3
cdr3_nt: TGTGCCAGCAGCTACCTAGAACGCTCTGGAAACACCATATATTTT
cdr3_aa: CASSYLERSGNTIYF

clone_size: once
d_call: TRBD2
v_call: TRBV28
j_call: TRBJ2-2
cdr3_nt: TGTGCCAGCATCCTAGCGGGGGCTGGCGGGGAGCTGTTTTTT
cdr3_aa: CASILAGAGGELFF

clone_size: -
d_call: TRBD2
v_call: TRBV2
j_call: TRBJ2-1
cdr3_nt: TGTGCCACCCACCCCACCGGGGGGGAATACAATGAGCAGTTCTTC
cdr3_aa: CATHPTGGEYNEQFF

clone_size: once
d_call: -
v_call: TRBV19
j_call: TRBJ1-5
cdr3_nt: TGTGCCAGTAGTATAAGACTCTATAGCAATCAGCCCCAGCATTTT
cdr3_aa: CASSIRLYSNQPQHF

clone_size: -
d_call: TRBD1
v_call: TRBV29-1
j_call: TRBJ2-7
cdr3_nt: TGCAGCGTTGAAGCTGCGACAGGGGGCTTCCTAAGCTCCTACGAGCAGTACTTC
cdr3_aa: CSVEAATGGFLSSYEQYF

clone_size: -
d_call: -
v_call: TRBV6-5
j_call: TRBJ1-1
cdr3_nt: TGTGCCAGCAGTTACGAGGGGATGAACACTGAAGCTTTCTTT
cdr3_aa: CASSYEGMNTEAFF

clone_size: -
d_call: TRBD1
v_call: TRBV11-2
j_call: TRBJ2-7
cdr3_nt: TGTGCCAGCAGCCTATGGACAGGGGGCCTCGAGCAGTACTTC
cdr3_aa: CASSLWTGGLEQYF

clone_size: once
d_call: TRBD1
v_call: TRBV15
j_call: TRBJ2-2
cdr3_nt: TGTGCCACCAGCAGAGAGAGGACAGGGGGTGGCGGGCCCTCCAGCACCGGGGAGCTGTTTTTT
cdr3_aa: CATSRERTGGGGPSSTGELFF

clone_size: -
d_call: TRBD2
v_call: TRBV5-1
j_call: TRBJ2-3
cdr3_nt: TGCGCCAGCAATACGGGGGGTGTGGATACGCAGTATTTT
cdr3_aa: CASNTGGVDTQYF

clone_size: -
d_call: -
v_call: TRBV15
j_call: TRBJ2-7
cdr3_nt: TGTGCCACCAGCAGGGAGGACACAAACTACGAGCAGTACTTC
cdr3_aa: CATSREDTNYEQYF

clone_size: -
d_call: -
v_call: TRBV9
j_call: TRBJ2-7
cdr3_nt: TGTGCCAGCAGCGGCGGACATATGAGCTCCTACGAGCAGTACTTC
cdr3_aa: CASSGGHMSSYEQYF

clone_size: -
d_call: -
v_call: TRBV7-9
j_call: TRBJ1-1
cdr3_nt: TGTGCCAGCAGCTTACTCAGTTCAACGGGCACTGAAGCTTCCTTT
cdr3_aa: CASSLLSSTGTEASF

clone_size: -
d_call: -
v_call: TRBV7-8
j_call: TRBJ2-2
cdr3_nt: TGTGCCAGCAGCTTATTCCGGACCGATCGGGAGCTGTTTTTT
cdr3_aa: CASSLFRTDRELFF

clone_size: few
d_call: -
v_call: TRBV6-5
j_call: TRBJ2-2
cdr3_nt: TGTGCCAGCAGTTACTCACGGCGGACGAACACCGGGGAGCTGTTTTTT
cdr3_aa: CASSYSRRTNTGELFF